Below are 15 T cell receptor beta chains sequenced from a single sample in a study of cytomegalovirus exposure and HLA in healthy donors. Both 60 Vbeta primers and 13 Jbeta primers went into the PCR. Data came from immunoSEQ multiplex PCR; TCRdb stores just in-frame clones and leaves some out. The table records around 140,000 clones, approximately 77% of them present only once. The sample comprised PBMCs. The receptors stem from a woman aged 40 to 49 in good health and CMV-seronegative.

This clone has a handful of counts. The rearrangement links TRBV5-1 to TRBJ1-5, with a tentative D call TRBD1 (6 bases). Trimming removed 4 bases at V and 4 bases at J, with 12 bases between. The CDR3 covers 14 residues. Germline-derived CDR1 and CDR2 are SGHRS and YFSETQ. CDR3 region: CASSPGTNNQPQHF. Here the CDR3 DNA reads TGCGCCAGCAGCCCAGGGACAAATAATCAGCCCCAGCATTTT.

The rearrangement joins TRBV4-1 to TRBJ1-1; D remains ambiguous. CDR3 length: 16 amino acids. V was cut by 4 bases and J by 4 bases, with 19 bases left in between. The germline gives CDR1 MGHRA, CDR2 YSYEKL. The CDR3 reads CASSPATTALTTEAFF. The CDR3 DNA is TGCGCCAGCAGCCCGGCAACCACAGCACTGACCACTGAAGCTTTCTTT.

This clone was observed a single time. The J gene is TRBJ2-2, the V gene TRBV14; 9 nucleotides line up with TRBD1. Unmatched junction bases numbered 7, after V lost 4 bases and J lost 4 bases. Germline V CDR1 and CDR2: SGHDN, FVKESK. The CDR3 sequence is 16 residues long. In DNA form, the CDR3 reads TGTGCCAGCAGCCGACTGGGACAGGGCGGCACCGGGGAGCTGTTTTTT. Protein product: CASSRLGQGGTGELFF.

The chain uses TRBV7-9 and TRBJ1-2, with 9 positions matching TRBD1. V lost 5 bases to trimming and J lost 4 bases; unmatched junction nucleotides: 11. Germline values: CDR1 SEHNR, CDR2 FQNEAQ (reference sequence). The CDR3 sequence is 16 residues long. CDR3 bases: TGTGCCAGCAGCCAGAACCCGGGACAGGGAGGCTATGGCTACACCTTC. Translated: CASSQNPGQGGYGYTF.

V is TRBV28 and J is TRBJ1-3; no reliable D call. V lost 2 bases to trimming and J lost 4 bases, with 12 bases between them. Germline assignment: CDR1 MDHEN and CDR2 SYDVKM. This CDR3 spans 15 amino acids. The DNA for the CDR3 is TGTGCCAGCAGTTTAAGCGGAGGGTACGGAAACACCATATATTTT. Encoded protein: CASSLSGGYGNTIYF.

The chain has TRBV7-9 and TRBJ2-6; D uncertain. Germline CDR1 and CDR2: SEHNR and FQNEAQ (reference sequence). The CDR3 extends over 15 amino acids. Trimming took off 5 bases at V and 0 bases at J, with 8 bases between the two ends. The CDR3 protein is CASSTVSSGANVLTF. In DNA form, the CDR3 reads TGTGCCAGCAGCACAGTGAGCTCTGGGGCCAACGTCCTGACTTTC.

The J gene is TRBJ1-2, the V gene TRBV18, with D possibly matching TRBD1 (5 bases). The CDR3 has 14 residues. Germline CDR1 and CDR2: KGHSH and LQKENI. Trimming shortened V by 3 bases and J by 7 bases, and 15 bases separated the two germline ends. This CDR3 is CASSPYYGGGGYTF. The DNA for the CDR3 is TGTGCCAGCTCACCTTATTACGGGGGAGGTGGCTACACCTTC.

As regards this clone: The same CDR3 is also encoded by other DNA sequences in this sample. This chain uses TRBV18 with TRBJ1-5; a weak D match, TRBD1 (5 bases). Germline V lookup: CDR1 KGHSH, CDR2 LQKENI. The CDR3 covers 13 residues. Deletions cut 3 bases from V and 2 bases from J, with 5 bases between. Written as DNA, the CDR3 is TGTGCCAGCTCACCGACAGGCAATCAGCCCCAGCATTTT. As protein: CASSPTGNQPQHF.

The chain uses TRBV5-4 and TRBJ2-7; 7 nucleotides match TRBD2. Germline values: CDR1 SGHNT, CDR2 YYREEE (reference sequence). CDR3 length equals 15 residues. V was clipped by 0 bases and J by 1 base; unmatched bases: 4. The CDR3: CASSLGGGASYEQYF. CDR3 bases: TGTGCCAGCAGCTTGGGCGGGGGAGCTTCCTACGAGCAGTACTTC. The whole variable domain, remainder taken from reference TRBV5-4 and TRBJ2-7, is ETGVTQSPTHLIKTRGQQVTLRCSSQSGHNTVSWYQQALGQGPQFIFQYYREEENGRGNFPPRFSGLQFPNYSSELNVNALELDDSALYLCASSLGGGASYEQYFGPGTRLTVT.

This clone was observed a handful of times. V and J are TRBV11-2 and TRBJ1-2; weak D call: TRBD1 (5 bases). Trimming took 3 bases from V and 8 from J, leaving 13 bases between them. Germline CDR1 is SGHAT and CDR2 is FQNNGV. The CDR3 loop spans 13 amino acids. CDR3 nucleotide sequence: TGTGCCAGCAGCTTCGCGGGGGGAGGCGGCTACACCTTC. Protein: CASSFAGGGGYTF.

V and J are TRBV9 and TRBJ2-2; possibly TRBD2 for D (5 bases). The germline gives CDR1 SGDLS, CDR2 YYNGEE. Trimming pared 3 bases from V and 0 bases from J, leaving 12 bases between. This CDR3 region has 16 residues. CDR3 in DNA: TGTGCCAGCAGCGCCGCGGTGGGAGCGAACACCGGGGAGCTGTTTTTT. It encodes CASSAAVGANTGELFF. The full variable domain, in which reference TRBV9 and TRBJ2-2 provide the parts outside the CDR3, is DSGVTQTPKHLITATGQRVTLRCSPRSGDLSVYWYQQSLDQGLQFLIQYYNGEERAKGNILERFSAQQFPDLHSELNLSSLELGDSALYFCASSAAVGANTGELFFGEGSRLTVL.

This rearrangement joins TRBV10-3 to TRBJ1-1; 7 bases fit TRBD1. V lost 9 bases to trimming and J lost 0 bases; unmatched junction nucleotides: 4. CDR1 and CDR2 from the germline V gene are ENHRY and SYGVKD. The CDR3 runs to 13 residues. CDR3 loop: CAIGDSMNTEAFF. Here the CDR3 DNA reads TGTGCCATAGGGGACAGCATGAACACTGAAGCTTTCTTT.

The J gene is TRBJ1-1, the V gene TRBV2; D perhaps matches TRBD1 (5 bases). Trimming cost V 9 bases and J 7 bases, with 12 bases left between them. Germline V lookup: CDR1 SNHLY, CDR2 FYNNEI. The CDR3 sequence is 11 residues long. CDR3 amino acids: CARWGGVEAFF. The DNA of the CDR3 is TGTGCCAGATGGGGGGGAGTTGAAGCTTTCTTT.

V usage is TRBV2 and J usage is TRBJ2-5; D gene uncertain. The DNA end is more similar to TRBJ2-7, so the J call may be wrong. The CDR3 runs to 11 residues. Per germline, CDR1 SNHLY and CDR2 FYNNEI. Here the CDR3 DNA reads TGTGCCAGCAGTGGAGTGGGCGAGCAGTACTTC. Its translation is CASSGVGEQYF.

This rearrangement joins TRBV30 to TRBJ1-5; 9 bases fit TRBD1. Germline lookup yields CDR1 GTSNPN and CDR2 SVGIG (reference sequence). This CDR3 is 18 amino acids long. J gave up 4 bases and V 0 bases, and 13 bases lay outside the gene matches. The CDR3 DNA reads TGTGCCTGGAGTGTAGGGAAGACAGGGGGGTTGGGAAATCAGCCCCAGCATTTT. The encoded protein is CAWSVGKTGGLGNQPQHF.